Below, 5 T cell receptor beta chains from the same sample are listed, as sequenced in a study of blood T cell repertoires in COVID-19. Some clones are missing from TCRdb's copy, which holds only in-frame ones; the method was immunoSEQ multiplex PCR. Among around 140,000 clones listed, 75% to 90% were seen once. Sequenced input: peripheral blood. The receptor source for this set is a woman aged 50 to 60 with acute or convalescent COVID-19.

The chain joins TRBV9 to TRBJ1-1; tentatively, D is TRBD1 (6 bases). The CDR3 is 15 amino acids. Deletions cut 5 bases from V and 0 bases from J, with 14 bases between. The germline V gene encodes CDR1 SGDLS and CDR2 YYNGEE. Written as DNA, the CDR3 is TGTGCCAGCAGGCCTCCCGGGACAATGAACACTGAAGCTTTCTTT. Amino acid sequence: CASRPPGTMNTEAFF.

The CDR3 DNA is TGTGCCAGCACGAACAGGGACCAAGAGACCCAGTACTTC. Residues: CASTNRDQETQYF. The V call is TRBV12-3 or TRBV12-4, the J call TRBJ2-5; D perhaps matches TRBD1 (6 bases). The V end was cut by 7 bases, the J end by 0 bases, with 9 bases between. CDR3 length equals 13 residues.

The chain employs TRBV13 and TRBJ1-2, with 8 nucleotides matching TRBD1. The germline CDR1 and CDR2 sequences are PRHDT and FYEKMQ (reference sequence). The CDR3 length is 15 residues. V shed 5 bases, J shed 5 bases, and the junction held 10 bases outside the gene matches. The CDR3 here is CASSEQGEGRYGYTF. The CDR3 DNA reads TGTGCCAGCAGCGAACAGGGGGAAGGGAGGTATGGCTACACCTTC.

V gene TRBV12-5 combines with J gene TRBJ1-2; TRBD1 might be the D (6 bases). V was pared by 1 base and J by 8 bases, with 17 bases between. The CDR3 extends over 15 amino acids. The germline V gene encodes CDR1 LGHNT and CDR2 FRNRAP. The CDR3 region is CASGLDPGVISGYTF. CDR3 bases: TGTGCTAGTGGTTTGGACCCAGGGGTTATCTCGGGCTACACCTTC.

The chain couples TRBV12-3 or TRBV12-4 to TRBJ1-1; no clear D. CDR3 length equals 11 residues. Trimming left V 6 bases short and J 8 bases short, with 10 bases between. The CDR3, as DNA: TGTGCCAGCAGCGGCTCCGGGGAAGCTTTCTTT. Protein sequence: CASSGSGEAFF.